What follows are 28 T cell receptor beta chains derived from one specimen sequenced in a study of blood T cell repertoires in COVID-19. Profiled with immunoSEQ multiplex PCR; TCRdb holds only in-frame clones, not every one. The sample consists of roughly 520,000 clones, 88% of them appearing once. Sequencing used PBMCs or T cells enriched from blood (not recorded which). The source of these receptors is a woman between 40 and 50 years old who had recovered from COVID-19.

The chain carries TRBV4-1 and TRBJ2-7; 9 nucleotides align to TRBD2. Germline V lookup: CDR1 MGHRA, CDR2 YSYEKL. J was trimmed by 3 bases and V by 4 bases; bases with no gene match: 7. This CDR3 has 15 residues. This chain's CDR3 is CASSPFAGGLYEQYF. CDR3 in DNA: TGCGCCAGCAGCCCCTTCGCGGGAGGGCTCTACGAGCAGTACTTC.

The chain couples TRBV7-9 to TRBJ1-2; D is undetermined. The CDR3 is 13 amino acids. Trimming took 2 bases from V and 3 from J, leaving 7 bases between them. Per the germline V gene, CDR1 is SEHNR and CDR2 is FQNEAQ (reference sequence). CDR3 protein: CASSLLWHYGYTF. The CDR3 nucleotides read TGTGCCAGCAGCTTATTATGGCACTATGGCTACACCTTC.

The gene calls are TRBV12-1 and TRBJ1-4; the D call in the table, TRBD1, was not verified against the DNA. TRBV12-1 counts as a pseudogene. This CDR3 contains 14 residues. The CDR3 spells CASSSQGANEKLFF. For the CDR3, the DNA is TGTGCCAGCAGCTCCCAGGGGGCTAATGAAAAACTGTTTTTT.

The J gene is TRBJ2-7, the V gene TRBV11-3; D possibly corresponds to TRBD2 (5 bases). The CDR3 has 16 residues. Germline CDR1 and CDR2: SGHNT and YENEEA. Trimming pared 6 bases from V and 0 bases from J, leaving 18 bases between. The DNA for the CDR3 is TGTGCCAGCAGTCGACGTAGCGTATCCTCCTCCTACGAGCAGTACTTC. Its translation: CASSRRSVSSSYEQYF.

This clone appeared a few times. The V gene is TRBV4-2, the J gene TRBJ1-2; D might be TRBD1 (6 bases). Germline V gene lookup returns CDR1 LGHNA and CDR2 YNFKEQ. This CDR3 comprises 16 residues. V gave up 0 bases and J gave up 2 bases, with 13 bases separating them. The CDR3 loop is CASSQDRRQANYGYTF. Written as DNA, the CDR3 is TGTGCCAGCAGCCAAGATAGGAGACAGGCGAACTATGGCTACACCTTC.

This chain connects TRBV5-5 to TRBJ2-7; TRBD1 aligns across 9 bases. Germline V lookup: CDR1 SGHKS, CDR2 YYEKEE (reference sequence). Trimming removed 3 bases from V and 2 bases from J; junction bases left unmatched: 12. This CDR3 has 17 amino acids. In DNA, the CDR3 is TGTGCCAGCAGCTCCAACGGACTCCGGGACAGGGCCTACGAGCAGTACTTC. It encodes CASSSNGLRDRAYEQYF.

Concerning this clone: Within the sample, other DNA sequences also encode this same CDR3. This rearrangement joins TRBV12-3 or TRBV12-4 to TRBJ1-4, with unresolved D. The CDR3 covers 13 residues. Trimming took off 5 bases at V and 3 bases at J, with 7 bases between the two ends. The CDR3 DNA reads TGTGCCAGCAGTCTATACTCTAATGAAAAACTGTTTTTT. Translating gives CASSLYSNEKLFF.

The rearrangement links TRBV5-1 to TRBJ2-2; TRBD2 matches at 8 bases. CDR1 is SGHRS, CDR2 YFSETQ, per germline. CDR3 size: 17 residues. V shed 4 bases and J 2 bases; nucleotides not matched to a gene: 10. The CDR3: CASSLLPSGPNTGELFF. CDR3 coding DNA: TGCGCCAGCAGCCTTCTACCTAGCGGGCCCAACACCGGGGAGCTGTTTTTT.

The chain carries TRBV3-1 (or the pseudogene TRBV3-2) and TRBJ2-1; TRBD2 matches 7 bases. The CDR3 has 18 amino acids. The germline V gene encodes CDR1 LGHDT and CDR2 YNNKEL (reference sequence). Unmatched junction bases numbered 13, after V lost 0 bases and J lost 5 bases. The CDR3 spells CASSQESISALADNEQFF. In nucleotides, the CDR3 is TGTGCCAGCAGCCAAGAATCGATCTCTGCGCTAGCGGACAATGAGCAGTTCTTC.

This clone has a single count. The CDR3 bases are TGCAGCGCCCACAGGGGGGCTAACTATGGCTACACCTTC. Its protein is CSAHRGANYGYTF. The chain couples TRBV29-1 to TRBJ1-2; 8 bases map to TRBD1. Per germline, CDR1 SQVTM and CDR2 ANQGSEA. J was trimmed by 0 bases and V by 7 bases; bases with no gene match: 4. CDR3 size: 13 residues.

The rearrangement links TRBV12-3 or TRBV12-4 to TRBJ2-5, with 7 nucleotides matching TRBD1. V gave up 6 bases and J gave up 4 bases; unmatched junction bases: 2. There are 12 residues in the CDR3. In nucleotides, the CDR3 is TGTGCCAGCAGAACAGGGGTAGAGACCCAGTACTTC. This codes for CASRTGVETQYF.

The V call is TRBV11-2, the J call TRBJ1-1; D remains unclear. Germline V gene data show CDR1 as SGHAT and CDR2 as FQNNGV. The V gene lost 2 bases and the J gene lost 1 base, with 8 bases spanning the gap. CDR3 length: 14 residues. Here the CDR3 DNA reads TGTGCCAGCAGCTTAAACAACCCGAACACTGAAGCTTTCTTT. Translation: CASSLNNPNTEAFF.

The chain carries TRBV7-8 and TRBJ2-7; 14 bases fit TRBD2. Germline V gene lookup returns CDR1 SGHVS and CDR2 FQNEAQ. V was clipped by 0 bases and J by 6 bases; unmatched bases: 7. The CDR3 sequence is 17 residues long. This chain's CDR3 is CASSLARGLAGVSEQYF. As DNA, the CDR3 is TGTGCCAGCAGCTTAGCGAGGGGACTAGCGGGAGTAAGCGAGCAGTACTTC.

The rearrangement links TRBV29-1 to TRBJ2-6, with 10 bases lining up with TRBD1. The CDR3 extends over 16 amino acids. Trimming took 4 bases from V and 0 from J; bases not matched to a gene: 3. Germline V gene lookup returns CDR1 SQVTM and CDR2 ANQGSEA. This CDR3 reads CSVGGTGASGANVLTF. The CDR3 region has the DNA TGCAGCGTTGGAGGGACAGGGGCCTCTGGGGCCAACGTCCTGACTTTC.

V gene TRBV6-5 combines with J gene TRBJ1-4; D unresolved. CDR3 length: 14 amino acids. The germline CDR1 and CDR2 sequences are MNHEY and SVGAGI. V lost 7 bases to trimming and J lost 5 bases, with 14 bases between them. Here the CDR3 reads CASMRALENEKLFF. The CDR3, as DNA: TGTGCCAGCATGCGGGCGTTGGAAAATGAAAAACTGTTTTTT.

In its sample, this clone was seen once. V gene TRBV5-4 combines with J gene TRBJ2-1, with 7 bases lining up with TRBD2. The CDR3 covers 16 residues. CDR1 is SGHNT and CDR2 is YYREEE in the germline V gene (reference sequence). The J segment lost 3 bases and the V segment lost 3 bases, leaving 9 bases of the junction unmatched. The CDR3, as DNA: TGTGCCAGCAGCTCCCTTGGGCTAGCGGACTACAATGAGCAGTTCTTC. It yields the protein CASSSLGLADYNEQFF.

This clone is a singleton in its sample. The CDR3 loop reads CASSLGQGGYGYTF. The DNA for the CDR3 is TGTGCCAGCAGCTTAGGGCAGGGAGGCTATGGCTACACCTTC. The chain links TRBV7-9 to TRBJ1-2; maybe TRBD1 (5 bases). The length of the CDR3 is 14 residues. Germline CDR1 is SEHNR and CDR2 is FQNEAQ (reference sequence). Trimming removed 1 base from V and 4 bases from J, with 10 bases in between.

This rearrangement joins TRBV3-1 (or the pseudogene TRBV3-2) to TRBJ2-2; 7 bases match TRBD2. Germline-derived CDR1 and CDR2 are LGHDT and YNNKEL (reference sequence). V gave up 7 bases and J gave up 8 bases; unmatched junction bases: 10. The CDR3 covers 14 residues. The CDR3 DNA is TGTGCCAGCACCTTGATAGCGGGTTCGGGGGAGCTGTTTTTT. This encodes CASTLIAGSGELFF.

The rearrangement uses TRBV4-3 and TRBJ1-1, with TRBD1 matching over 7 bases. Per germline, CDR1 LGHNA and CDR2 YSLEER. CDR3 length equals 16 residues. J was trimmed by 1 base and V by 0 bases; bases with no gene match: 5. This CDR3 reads CASSQDLQGGNTEAFF. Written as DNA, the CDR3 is TGCGCCAGCAGCCAAGATCTCCAGGGGGGGAACACTGAAGCTTTCTTT.

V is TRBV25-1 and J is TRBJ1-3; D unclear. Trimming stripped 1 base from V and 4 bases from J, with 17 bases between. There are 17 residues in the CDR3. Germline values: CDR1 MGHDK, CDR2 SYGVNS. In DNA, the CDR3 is TGTGCCAGCAGTGAATCGGGTTCCGCTCTACGGGGAAACACCATATATTTT. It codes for CASSESGSALRGNTIYF.

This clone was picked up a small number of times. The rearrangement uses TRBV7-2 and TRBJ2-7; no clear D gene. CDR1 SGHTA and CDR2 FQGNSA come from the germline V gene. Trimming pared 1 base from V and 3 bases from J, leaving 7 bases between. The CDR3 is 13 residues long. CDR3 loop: CASSLENSYEQYF. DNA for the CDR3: TGTGCCAGCAGCTTAGAGAACAGCTACGAGCAGTACTTC. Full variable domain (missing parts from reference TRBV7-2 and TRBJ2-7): GAGVSQSPSNKVTEKGKDVELRCDPISGHTALYWYRQSLGQGLEFLIYFQGNSAPDKSGLPSDRFSAERTGGSVSTLTIQRTQQEDSAVYLCASSLENSYEQYFGPGTRLTVT.

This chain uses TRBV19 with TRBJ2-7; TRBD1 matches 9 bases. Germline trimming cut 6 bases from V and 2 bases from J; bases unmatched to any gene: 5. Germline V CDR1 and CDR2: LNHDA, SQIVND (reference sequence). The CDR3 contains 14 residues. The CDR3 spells CASRSGQGPYEQYF. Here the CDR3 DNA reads TGTGCCAGTAGGTCGGGACAGGGACCCTACGAGCAGTACTTC.

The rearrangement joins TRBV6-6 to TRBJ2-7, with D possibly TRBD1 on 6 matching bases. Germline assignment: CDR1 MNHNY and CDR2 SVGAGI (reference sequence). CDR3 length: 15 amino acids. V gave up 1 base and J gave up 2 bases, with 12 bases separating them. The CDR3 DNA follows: TGTGCCAGCAGTTACTTGGCAGGGGATCCCTACGAGCAGTACTTC. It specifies CASSYLAGDPYEQYF.

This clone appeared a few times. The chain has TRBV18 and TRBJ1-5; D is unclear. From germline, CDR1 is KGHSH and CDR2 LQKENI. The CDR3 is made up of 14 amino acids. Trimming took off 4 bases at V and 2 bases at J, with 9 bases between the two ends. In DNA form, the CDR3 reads TGTGCCAGCTCACTAGACAACCGCAATCAGCCCCAGCATTTT. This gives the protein CASSLDNRNQPQHF.

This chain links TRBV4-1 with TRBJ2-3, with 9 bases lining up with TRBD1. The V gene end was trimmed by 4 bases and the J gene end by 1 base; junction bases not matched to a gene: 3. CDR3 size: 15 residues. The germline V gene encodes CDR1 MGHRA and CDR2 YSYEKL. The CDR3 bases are TGCGCCAGCAGCCCTGGGACAGGGCGCACAGATACGCAGTATTTT. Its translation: CASSPGTGRTDTQYF.

Written as DNA, the CDR3 is TGTGCCAGTAGTGTCTCAGGGGCAGTAACCTACGAGCAGTACTTC. This gives the protein CASSVSGAVTYEQYF. J is TRBJ2-7 and V is TRBV19; TRBD1 might be the D (6 bases). From germline, CDR1 is LNHDA and CDR2 SQIVND (reference sequence). The CDR3 runs to 15 residues. V dropped 5 bases and J dropped 2 bases, with 16 bases sitting between them.

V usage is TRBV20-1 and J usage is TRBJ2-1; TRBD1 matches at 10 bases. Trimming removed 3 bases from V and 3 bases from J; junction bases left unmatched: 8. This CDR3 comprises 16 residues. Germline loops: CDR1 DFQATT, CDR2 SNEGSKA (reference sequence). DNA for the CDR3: TGCAGTGCTAGTAGGGTTGGGACAGGGGTCTACAATGAGCAGTTCTTC. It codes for CSASRVGTGVYNEQFF.

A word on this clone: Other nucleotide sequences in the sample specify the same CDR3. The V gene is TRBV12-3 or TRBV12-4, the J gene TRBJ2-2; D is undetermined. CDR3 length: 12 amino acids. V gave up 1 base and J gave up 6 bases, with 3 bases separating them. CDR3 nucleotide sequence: TGTGCCAGCAGTTTAGGAGCCGGGGAGCTGTTTTTT. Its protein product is CASSLGAGELFF.